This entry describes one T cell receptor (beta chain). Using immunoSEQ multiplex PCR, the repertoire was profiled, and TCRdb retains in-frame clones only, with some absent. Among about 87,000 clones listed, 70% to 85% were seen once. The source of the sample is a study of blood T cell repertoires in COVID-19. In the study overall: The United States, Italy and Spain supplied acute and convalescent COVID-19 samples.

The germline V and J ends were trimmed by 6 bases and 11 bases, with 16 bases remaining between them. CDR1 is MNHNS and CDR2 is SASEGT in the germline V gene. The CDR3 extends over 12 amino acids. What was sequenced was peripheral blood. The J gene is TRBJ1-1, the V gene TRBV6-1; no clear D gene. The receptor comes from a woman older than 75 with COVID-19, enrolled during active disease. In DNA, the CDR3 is TGTGCCAGCAGAGTTGGGCCGGTTGGGGCTTTCTTT. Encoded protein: CASRVGPVGAFF.